One TCR beta chain is described in this entry. These data come from a study of blood T cell repertoires in COVID-19. The overall study: COVID-19 samples, acute and convalescent, were from the United States, Italy and Spain. The cDNA or gDNA used as material had been derived from T cells, B-cell-depleted T cells, or PBMCs.

The assay was immunoSEQ multiplex PCR, and TCRdb's table has in-frame clones only and misses some. The table has roughly 30,000 clones, 80% to 90% seen once. This clonotype was sampled from a human donor with acute or convalescent COVID-19. The donor label of this sample is uncertain. The sample consisted of peripheral blood.

The CDR3: CASSFELTDTQYF. Written as DNA, the CDR3 is TGTGCCAGCAGTTTCGAACTCACAGATACGCAGTATTTT. V and J are TRBV2 and TRBJ2-3; D gene uncertain. Germline-derived CDR1 and CDR2 are SNHLY and FYNNEI. V lost 5 bases to trimming and J lost 2 bases, with 8 bases between them. The CDR3 is 13 residues long.